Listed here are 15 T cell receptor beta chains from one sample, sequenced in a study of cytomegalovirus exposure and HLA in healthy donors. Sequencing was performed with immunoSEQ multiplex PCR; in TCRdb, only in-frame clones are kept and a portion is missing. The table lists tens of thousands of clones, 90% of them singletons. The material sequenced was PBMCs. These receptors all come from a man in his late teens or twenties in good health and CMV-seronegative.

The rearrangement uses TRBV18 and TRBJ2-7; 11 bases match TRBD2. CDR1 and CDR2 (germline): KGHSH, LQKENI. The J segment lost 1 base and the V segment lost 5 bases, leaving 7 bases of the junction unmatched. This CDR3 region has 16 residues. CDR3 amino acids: CASSTRTSGQSYEQYF. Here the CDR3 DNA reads TGTGCCAGCTCAACTCGGACTAGCGGGCAGTCCTACGAGCAGTACTTC.

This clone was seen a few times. The CDR3 DNA sequence: TGTGCCAGCAGTGGCGGGGACCCTAACTATGGCTACACCTTC. It translates to CASSGGDPNYGYTF. The V call is TRBV6-5, the J call TRBJ1-2, with D perhaps matching TRBD1 (5 bases). Per germline, CDR1 MNHEY and CDR2 SVGAGI. V gave up 5 bases and J gave up 0 bases, with 10 bases separating them. CDR3 length: 14 residues.

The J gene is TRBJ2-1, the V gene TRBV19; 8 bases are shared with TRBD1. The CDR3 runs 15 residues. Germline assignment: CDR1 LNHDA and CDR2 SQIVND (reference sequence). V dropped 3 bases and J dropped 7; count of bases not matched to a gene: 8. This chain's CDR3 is CASSMRAGGSNEQFF. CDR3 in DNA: TGTGCCAGTAGTATGAGGGCAGGGGGCTCGAATGAGCAGTTCTTC.

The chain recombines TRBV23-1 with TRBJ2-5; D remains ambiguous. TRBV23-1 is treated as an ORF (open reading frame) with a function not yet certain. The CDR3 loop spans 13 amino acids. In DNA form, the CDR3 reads TGCTCCTTGGATAGCCGGGTTAAAGAGACCCAGTACTTC. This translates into CSLDSRVKETQYF.

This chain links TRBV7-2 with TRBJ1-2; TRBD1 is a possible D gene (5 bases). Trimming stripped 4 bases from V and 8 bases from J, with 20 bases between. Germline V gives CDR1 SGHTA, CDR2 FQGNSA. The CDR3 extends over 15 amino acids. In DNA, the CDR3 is TGTGCCAGCAGCTCGGAGACAGTTCTATGGTGGGGCTACACCTTC. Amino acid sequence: CASSSETVLWWGYTF.

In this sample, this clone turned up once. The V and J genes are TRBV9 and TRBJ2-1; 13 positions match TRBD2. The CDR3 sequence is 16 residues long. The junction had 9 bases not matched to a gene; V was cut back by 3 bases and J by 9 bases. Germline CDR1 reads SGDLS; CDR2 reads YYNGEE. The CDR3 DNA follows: TGTGCCAGCAGCGCCAGCGGGACTAGCGGGAAGGGTGAGCAGTTCTTC. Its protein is CASSASGTSGKGEQFF. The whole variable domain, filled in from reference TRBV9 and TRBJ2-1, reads DSGVTQTPKHLITATGQRVTLRCSPRSGDLSVYWYQQSLDQGLQFLIQYYNGEERAKGNILERFSAQQFPDLHSELNLSSLELGDSALYFCASSASGTSGKGEQFFGPGTRLTVL.

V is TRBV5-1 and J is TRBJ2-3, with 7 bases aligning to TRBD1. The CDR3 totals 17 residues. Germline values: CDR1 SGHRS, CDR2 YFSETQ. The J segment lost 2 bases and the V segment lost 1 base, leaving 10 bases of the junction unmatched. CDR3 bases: TGCGCCAGCAGCTTGTATAGGGACAGCCAATACACAGATACGCAGTATTTT. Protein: CASSLYRDSQYTDTQYF. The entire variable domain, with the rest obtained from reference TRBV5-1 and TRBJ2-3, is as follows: KAGVTQTPRYLIKTRGQQVTLSCSPISGHRSVSWYQQTPGQGLQFLFEYFSETQRNKGNFPGRFSGRQFSNSRSEMNVSTLELGDSALYLCASSLYRDSQYTDTQYFGPGTRLTVL.

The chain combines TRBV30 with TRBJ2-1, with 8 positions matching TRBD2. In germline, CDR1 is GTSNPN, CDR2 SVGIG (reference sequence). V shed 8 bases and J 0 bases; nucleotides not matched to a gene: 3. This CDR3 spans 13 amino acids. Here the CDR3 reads CAGSGNSYNEQFF. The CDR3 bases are TGTGCCGGTAGCGGGAACTCCTACAATGAGCAGTTCTTC.

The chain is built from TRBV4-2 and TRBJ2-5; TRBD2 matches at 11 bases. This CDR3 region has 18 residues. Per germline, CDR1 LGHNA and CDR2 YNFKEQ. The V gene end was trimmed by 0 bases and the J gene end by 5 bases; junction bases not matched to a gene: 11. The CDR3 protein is CASSQEGMIAGGSETQYF. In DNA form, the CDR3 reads TGTGCCAGCAGCCAAGAGGGGATGATAGCGGGAGGGTCGGAGACCCAGTACTTC.

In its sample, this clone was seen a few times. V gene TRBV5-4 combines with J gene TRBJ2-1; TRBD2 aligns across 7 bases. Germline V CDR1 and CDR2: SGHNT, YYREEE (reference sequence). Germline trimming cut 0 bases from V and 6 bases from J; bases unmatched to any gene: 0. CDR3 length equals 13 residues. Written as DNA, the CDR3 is TGTGCCAGCAGCTTGGCTAGCGGCAATGAGCAGTTCTTC. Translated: CASSLASGNEQFF.

This CDR3 is CASSRRRDSYEQYF. CDR3 DNA sequence: TGTGCCAGCAGCCGGAGGCGGGACTCCTACGAGCAGTACTTC. The chain carries TRBV2 and TRBJ2-7, with D possibly matching TRBD2 (6 bases). Trimming pared 6 bases from V and 0 bases from J, leaving 12 bases between. CDR1 is SNHLY, CDR2 FYNNEI, per germline. The CDR3 totals 14 residues.

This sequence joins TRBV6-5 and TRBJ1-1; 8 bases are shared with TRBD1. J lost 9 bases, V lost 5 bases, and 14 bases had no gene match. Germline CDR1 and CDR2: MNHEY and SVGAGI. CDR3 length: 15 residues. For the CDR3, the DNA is TGTGCCAGCAGTAAGAACCCCGGGACAGGAGTGCAAGCTTTCTTT. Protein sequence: CASSKNPGTGVQAFF.

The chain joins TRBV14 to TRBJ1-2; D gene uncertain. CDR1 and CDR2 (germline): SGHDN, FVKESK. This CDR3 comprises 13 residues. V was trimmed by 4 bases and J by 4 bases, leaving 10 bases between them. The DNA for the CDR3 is TGTGCCAGCAGCCCAACACGACTCTATGGCTACACCTTC. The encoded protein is CASSPTRLYGYTF.

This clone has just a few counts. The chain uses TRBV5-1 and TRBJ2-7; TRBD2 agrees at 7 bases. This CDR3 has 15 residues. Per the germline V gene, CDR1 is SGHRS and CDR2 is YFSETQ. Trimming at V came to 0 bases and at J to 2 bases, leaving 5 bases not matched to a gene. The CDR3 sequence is CASSLDAGAAYEQYF. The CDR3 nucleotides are TGCGCCAGCAGCTTGGATGCGGGAGCGGCCTACGAGCAGTACTTC.

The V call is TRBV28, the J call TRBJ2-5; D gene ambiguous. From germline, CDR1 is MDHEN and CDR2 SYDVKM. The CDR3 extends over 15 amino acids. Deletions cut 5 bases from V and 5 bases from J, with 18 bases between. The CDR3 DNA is TGTGCCAGCAGTCCCCCGACATTTTCTCGGGAGACCCAGTACTTC. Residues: CASSPPTFSRETQYF.